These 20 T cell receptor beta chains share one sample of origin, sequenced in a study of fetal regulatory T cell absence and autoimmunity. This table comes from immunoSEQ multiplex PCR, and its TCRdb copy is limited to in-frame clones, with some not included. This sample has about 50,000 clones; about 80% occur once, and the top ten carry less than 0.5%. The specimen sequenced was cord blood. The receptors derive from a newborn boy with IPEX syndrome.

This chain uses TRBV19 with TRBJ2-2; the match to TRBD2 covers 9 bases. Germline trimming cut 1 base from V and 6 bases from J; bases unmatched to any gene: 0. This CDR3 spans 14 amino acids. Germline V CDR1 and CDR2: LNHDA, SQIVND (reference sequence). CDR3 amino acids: CASSIVAGAGELFF. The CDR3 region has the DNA TGTGCCAGTAGTATAGTAGCGGGAGCCGGGGAGCTGTTTTTT.

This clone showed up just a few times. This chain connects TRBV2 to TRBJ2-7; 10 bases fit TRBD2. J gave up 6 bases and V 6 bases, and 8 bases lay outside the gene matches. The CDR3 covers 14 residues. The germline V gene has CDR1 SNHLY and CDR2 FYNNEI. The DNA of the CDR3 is TGTGCCAGCAGGGTAGCGGGGGGCCCGGTCGAGCAGTACTTC. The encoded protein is CASRVAGGPVEQYF.

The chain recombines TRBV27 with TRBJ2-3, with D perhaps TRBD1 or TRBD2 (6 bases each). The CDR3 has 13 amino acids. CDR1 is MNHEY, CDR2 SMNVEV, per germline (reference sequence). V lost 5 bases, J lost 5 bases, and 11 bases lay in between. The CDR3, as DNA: TGTGCCAGCAGTGTAGGAGGGGGAGATACGCAGTATTTT. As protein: CASSVGGGDTQYF.

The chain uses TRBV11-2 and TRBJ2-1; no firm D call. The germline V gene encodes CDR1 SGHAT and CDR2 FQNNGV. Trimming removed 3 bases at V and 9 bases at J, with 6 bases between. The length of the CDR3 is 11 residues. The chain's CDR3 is CASSFPGEQFF. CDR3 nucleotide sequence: TGTGCCAGCAGCTTTCCGGGTGAGCAGTTCTTC.

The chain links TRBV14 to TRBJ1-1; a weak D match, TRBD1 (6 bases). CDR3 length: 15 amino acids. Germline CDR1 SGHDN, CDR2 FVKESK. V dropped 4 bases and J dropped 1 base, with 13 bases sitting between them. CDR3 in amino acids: CASSPRTQGNTEAFF. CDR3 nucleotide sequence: TGTGCCAGCAGCCCGAGGACACAGGGGAACACTGAAGCTTTCTTT.

In nucleotides, the CDR3 is TGTGCCAGCAGCTTCTCCCAAAATACGCAGTATTTT. It encodes CASSFSQNTQYF. The chain uses TRBV7-9 and TRBJ2-3; D not resolved. CDR1 and CDR2 from the germline V gene are SEHNR and FQNEAQ (reference sequence). This CDR3 region has 12 residues. The V and J ends lost 3 bases and 7 bases respectively, with 8 bases between them.

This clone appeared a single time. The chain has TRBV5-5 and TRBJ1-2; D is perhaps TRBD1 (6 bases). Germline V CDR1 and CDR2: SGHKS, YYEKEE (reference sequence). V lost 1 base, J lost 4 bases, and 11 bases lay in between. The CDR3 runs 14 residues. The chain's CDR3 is CASSLRTAPYGYTF. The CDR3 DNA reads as TGTGCCAGCAGCTTGCGGACAGCCCCCTATGGCTACACCTTC. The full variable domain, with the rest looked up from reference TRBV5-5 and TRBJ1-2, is DAGVTQSPTHLIKTRGQQVTLRCSPISGHKSVSWYQQVLGQGPQFIFQYYEKEERGRGNFPDRFSARQFPNYSSELNVNALLLGDSALYLCASSLRTAPYGYTFGSGTRLTVV.

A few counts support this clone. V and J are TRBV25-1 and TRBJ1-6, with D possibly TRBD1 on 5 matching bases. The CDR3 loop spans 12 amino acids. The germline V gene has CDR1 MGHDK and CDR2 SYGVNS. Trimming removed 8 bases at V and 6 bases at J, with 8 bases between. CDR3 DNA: TGTGCCAGCCGGGGACTTAATTCACCCCTCCACTTT. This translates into CASRGLNSPLHF. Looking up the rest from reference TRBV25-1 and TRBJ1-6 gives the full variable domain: EADIYQTPRYLVIGTGKKITLECSQTMGHDKMYWYQQDPGMELHLIHYSYGVNSTEKGDLSSESTVSRIRTEHFPLTLESARPSHTSQYLCASRGLNSPLHFGNGTRLTVT.

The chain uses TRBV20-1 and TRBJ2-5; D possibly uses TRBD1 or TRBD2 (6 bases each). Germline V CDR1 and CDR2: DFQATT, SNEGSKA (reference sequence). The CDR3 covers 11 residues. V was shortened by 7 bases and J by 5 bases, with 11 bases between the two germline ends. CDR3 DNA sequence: TGCAGTGGGGGGGCCGGGGAGACCCAGTACTTC. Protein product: CSGGAGETQYF.

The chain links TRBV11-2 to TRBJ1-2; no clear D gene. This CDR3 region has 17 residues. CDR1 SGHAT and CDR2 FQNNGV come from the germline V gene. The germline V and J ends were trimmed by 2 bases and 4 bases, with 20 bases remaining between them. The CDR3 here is CASSLWEGGNPLYGYTF. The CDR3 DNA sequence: TGTGCCAGCAGCTTATGGGAAGGCGGGAATCCCCTCTATGGCTACACCTTC.

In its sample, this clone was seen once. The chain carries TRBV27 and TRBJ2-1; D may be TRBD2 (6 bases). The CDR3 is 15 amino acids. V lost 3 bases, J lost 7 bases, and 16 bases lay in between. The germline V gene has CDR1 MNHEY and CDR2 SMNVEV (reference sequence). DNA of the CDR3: TGTGCCAGCAGTTTGTGGAGGGCCAGGTTGAATGAGCAGTTCTTC. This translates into CASSLWRARLNEQFF.

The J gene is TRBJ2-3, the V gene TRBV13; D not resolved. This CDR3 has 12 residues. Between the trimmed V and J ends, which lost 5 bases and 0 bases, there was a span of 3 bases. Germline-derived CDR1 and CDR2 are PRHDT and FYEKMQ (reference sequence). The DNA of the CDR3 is TGTGCCAGCAGCCCTAGCACAGATACGCAGTATTTT. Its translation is CASSPSTDTQYF.

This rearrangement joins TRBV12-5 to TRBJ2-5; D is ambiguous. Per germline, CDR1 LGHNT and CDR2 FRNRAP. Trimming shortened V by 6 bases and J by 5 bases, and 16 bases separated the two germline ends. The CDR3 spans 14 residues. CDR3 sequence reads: CASGSTILIETQYF. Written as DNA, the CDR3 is TGTGCTAGTGGCTCAACGATATTAATTGAGACCCAGTACTTC.

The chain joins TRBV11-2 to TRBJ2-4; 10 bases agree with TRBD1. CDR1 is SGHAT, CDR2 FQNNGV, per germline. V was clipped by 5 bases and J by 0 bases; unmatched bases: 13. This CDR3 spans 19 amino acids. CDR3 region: CASSLQGQGSDLAKNIQYF. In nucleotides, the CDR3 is TGTGCCAGCAGCCTCCAGGGACAGGGGTCCGATCTAGCCAAAAACATTCAGTACTTC.

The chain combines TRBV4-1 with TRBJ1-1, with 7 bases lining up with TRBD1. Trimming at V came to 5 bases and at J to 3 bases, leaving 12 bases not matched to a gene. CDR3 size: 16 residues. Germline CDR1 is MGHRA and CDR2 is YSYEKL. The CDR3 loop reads CASSASRQGGYTEAFF. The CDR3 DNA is TGCGCCAGCAGCGCAAGCCGACAGGGAGGATACACTGAAGCTTTCTTT.

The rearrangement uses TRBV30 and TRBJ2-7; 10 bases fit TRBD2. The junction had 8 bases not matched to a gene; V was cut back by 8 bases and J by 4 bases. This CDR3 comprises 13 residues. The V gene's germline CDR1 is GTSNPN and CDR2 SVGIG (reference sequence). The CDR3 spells CAVQRGGQYEQYF. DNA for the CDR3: TGTGCCGTCCAGCGGGGGGGCCAGTACGAGCAGTACTTC.

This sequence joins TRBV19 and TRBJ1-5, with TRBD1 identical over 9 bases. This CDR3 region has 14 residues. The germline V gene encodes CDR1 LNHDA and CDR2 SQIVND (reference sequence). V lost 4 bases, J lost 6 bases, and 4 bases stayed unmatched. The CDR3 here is CASSSRDRVQPQHF. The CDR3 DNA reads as TGTGCCAGTAGTAGCCGGGACAGGGTTCAGCCCCAGCATTTT.

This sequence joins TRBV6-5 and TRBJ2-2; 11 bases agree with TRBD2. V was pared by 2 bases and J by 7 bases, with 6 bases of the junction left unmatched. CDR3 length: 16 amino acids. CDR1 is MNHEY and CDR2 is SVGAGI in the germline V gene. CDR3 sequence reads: CASSYMVAGGYGELFF. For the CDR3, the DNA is TGTGCCAGCAGTTACATGGTAGCGGGAGGGTACGGGGAGCTGTTTTTT.

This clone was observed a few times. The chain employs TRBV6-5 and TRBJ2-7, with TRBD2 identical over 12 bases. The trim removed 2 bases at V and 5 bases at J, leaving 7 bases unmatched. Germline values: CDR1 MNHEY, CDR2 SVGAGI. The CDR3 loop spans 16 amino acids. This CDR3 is CASSYRRLAGVNEQYF. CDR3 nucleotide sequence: TGTGCCAGCAGTTACCGGCGACTAGCGGGAGTCAACGAGCAGTACTTC.

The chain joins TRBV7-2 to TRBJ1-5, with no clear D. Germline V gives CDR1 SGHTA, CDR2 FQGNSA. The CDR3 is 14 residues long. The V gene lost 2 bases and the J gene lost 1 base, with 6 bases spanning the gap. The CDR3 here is CASSLQPSNQPQHF. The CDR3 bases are TGTGCCAGCAGCTTACAGCCGAGCAATCAGCCCCAGCATTTT.